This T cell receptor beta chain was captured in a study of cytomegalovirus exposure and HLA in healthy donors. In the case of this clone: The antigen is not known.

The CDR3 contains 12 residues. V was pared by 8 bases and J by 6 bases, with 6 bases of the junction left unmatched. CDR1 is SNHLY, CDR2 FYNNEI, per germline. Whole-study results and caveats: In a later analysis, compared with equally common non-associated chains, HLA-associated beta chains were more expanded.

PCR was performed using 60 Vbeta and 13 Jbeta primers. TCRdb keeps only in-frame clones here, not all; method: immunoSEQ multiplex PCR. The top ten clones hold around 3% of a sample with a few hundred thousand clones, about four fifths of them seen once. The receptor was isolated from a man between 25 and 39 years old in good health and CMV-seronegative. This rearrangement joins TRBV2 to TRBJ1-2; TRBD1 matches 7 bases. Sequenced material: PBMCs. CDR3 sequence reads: CASARQGNGYTF. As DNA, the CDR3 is TGTGCCAGCGCTCGACAGGGCAATGGCTACACCTTC.